This T cell receptor beta chain came from a study of tumor-infiltrating lymphocytes in primary liver carcinoma. Study conclusions and caveats: A significantly higher top-250-clone fraction was recorded for tumors than for blood (p = 0.039).

This clonotype was counted at least ten times. Its antigen is not known. Germline DNA was extracted alongside blood RNA, which was obtained from unsorted whole blood. There were only treatment-naive patients, all with chronic HBV infection. The authors made TCR beta cDNA from roughly 480 ng total RNA with a constant-region primer. Sequencing libraries for TCR beta derived from three nested multiplex PCR rounds that used slightly modified ARM-PCR. A C-beta reverse primer and TRBV1-TRBV30 forward primers served in each of the first two PCR rounds, at about 9 cycles apiece. TCRdb reanalysed the multiplex PCR reads using MiXCR and keeps one entry per CDR3 protein. In the table there are fewer than 400,000 distinct CDR3 sequences, 55% to 65% of which are singletons. Germline V gene lookup returns CDR1 LGHNA and CDR2 YSLEER. This CDR3 has 13 residues. The germline V and J ends were trimmed by 11 bases and 3 bases, with 14 bases remaining between them.

The sample consisted of peripheral blood. This sequence was found in a man aged 35 to 55 with primary liver carcinoma and hepatitis B virus infection. The J gene is TRBJ2-1, the V gene TRBV4-3; possibly TRBD2 for D (7 bases). The CDR3 DNA reads as TGCGCCGGATGGGGAGGGGGCTACAATGAGCAGTTCTTC. It specifies CAGWGGGYNEQFF.